The 3 T cell receptor beta chains presented below share a single source sample, sequenced in a study of cytomegalovirus exposure and HLA in healthy donors. The PCR contained 60 Vbeta and 13 Jbeta primers. TCRdb's table, derived via immunoSEQ multiplex PCR, lists solely in-frame clones and lacks some. This sample carries around 53,000 clones, with 9.5% to 15% going to the ten biggest clones. Sequencing was carried out using PBMCs. These receptor sequences come from a woman aged 25 to 39 in good health and CMV-seropositive.

This chain joins TRBV28 and TRBJ1-2, with D possibly matching TRBD1 (6 bases). The CDR3 has 13 residues. Trimming removed 6 bases at V and 8 bases at J, with 16 bases between. Germline CDR1 is MDHEN and CDR2 is SYDVKM. This chain's CDR3 is CASSTYRESGYTF. The DNA of the CDR3 is TGTGCCAGCAGCACCTACAGGGAATCCGGCTACACCTTC.

V and J are TRBV30 and TRBJ1-1; 7 bases are a match to TRBD1. The CDR3 has 12 amino acids. CDR1 is GTSNPN and CDR2 is SVGIG in the germline V gene (reference sequence). V was clipped by 4 bases and J by 4 bases; unmatched bases: 3. As DNA, the CDR3 is TGTGCCTGGAACAGGGGCGCCACTGAAGCTTTCTTT. Translating gives CAWNRGATEAFF.

This chain uses TRBV7-2 with TRBJ2-5; D might be TRBD2 (7 bases). Per germline, CDR1 SGHTA and CDR2 FQGNSA. V was trimmed by 7 bases and J by 5 bases, leaving 17 bases between them. The CDR3 loop spans 14 amino acids. The CDR3 region has the DNA TGTGCCAGCACCTCCCCAGGGAGGGGGGAGACCCAGTACTTC. It encodes CASTSPGRGETQYF.